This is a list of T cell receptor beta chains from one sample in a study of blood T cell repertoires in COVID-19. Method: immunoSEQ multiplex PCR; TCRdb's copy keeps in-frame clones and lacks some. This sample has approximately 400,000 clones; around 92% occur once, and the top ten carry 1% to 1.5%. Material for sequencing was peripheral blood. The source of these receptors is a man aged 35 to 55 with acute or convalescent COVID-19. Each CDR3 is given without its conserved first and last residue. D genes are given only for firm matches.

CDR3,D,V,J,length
ASSIIQGAYEQY,TRBD1,TRBV19,TRBJ2-7,12
ASSPEGLAAYNEQF,TRBD2,TRBV7-9,TRBJ2-1,14
ASSRGLAGGLRTDTQY,TRBD2,TRBV14,TRBJ2-3,16
ASSPTQGYSGANVLT,-,TRBV18,TRBJ2-6,15
ASSYSAGPTTYT,-,TRBV6-5,TRBJ1-2,12
ASSPGLDRERF,TRBD1,TRBV18,TRBJ2-1,11
ASSLVSGQHTEAF,-,TRBV5-1,TRBJ1-1,13
ASSPGPRGHQPQH,TRBD1,TRBV11-2,TRBJ1-5,13
ASSQGLAGGEGGAQY,TRBD2,TRBV4-2,TRBJ2-3,15
ASSVGGRANEQF,TRBD2,TRBV9,TRBJ2-1,12
ASSRSGTDYNSPLH,TRBD1,TRBV3-1/TRBV3-2,TRBJ1-6,14
ASSLVAHLNTEAF,-,TRBV11-2,TRBJ1-1,13
AISEEANYGYT,-,TRBV10-3,TRBJ1-2,11
ASSLAVGGNTGELF,-,TRBV13,TRBJ2-2,14
ASSLSRAGLGQPQH,-,TRBV27,TRBJ1-5,14
ASSIQRSQGSLNEQF,-,TRBV5-1,TRBJ2-1,15
ATFRGGGYT,-,TRBV6-5,TRBJ1-2,9
ASSYFPGDYGYT,-,TRBV6-5,TRBJ1-2,12
ASRETGTYEQY,-,TRBV6-5,TRBJ2-7,11
ASSSPGTGLYNEQF,TRBD1,TRBV5-4,TRBJ2-1,14
ASKGQFSGNTIY,TRBD1,TRBV5-1,TRBJ1-3,12
ASMSRVPGANVLT,-,TRBV6-5,TRBJ2-6,13
ASSGIRGTQY,-,TRBV7-9,TRBJ2-5,10
ASSDTYQPQH,-,TRBV19,TRBJ1-5,10
ASSPPSGTHYGYT,-,TRBV5-1,TRBJ1-2,13
ASSTVREGDQH,-,TRBV19,TRBJ1-5,11
ASSLLRGGPYEQY,-,TRBV7-2,TRBJ2-7,13
ASSVDRGPSEQY,TRBD1,TRBV9,TRBJ2-7,12
ATSSTAYLGATEAF,-,TRBV15,TRBJ1-1,14
ASRNQADRKNTEAF,-,TRBV28,TRBJ1-1,14
ASSVLYTEAF,-,TRBV2,TRBJ1-1,10
ASSPGQQTSYEQY,-,TRBV18,TRBJ2-7,13
SARGTDRLK,TRBD1,TRBV20-1,TRBJ1-2,9
ASSSRLAGGGYNEQF,TRBD2,TRBV14,TRBJ2-1,15
ASSTPGQGGTEAF,TRBD1,TRBV19,TRBJ1-1,13
ASRDHLRGGFGYT,-,TRBV9,TRBJ1-2,13
ASSSGTRDYNEQF,TRBD2,TRBV4-2,TRBJ2-1,13
ASSHSLGTARNEQY,TRBD1,TRBV27,TRBJ2-7,14
ASSPELNQPQH,-,TRBV18,TRBJ1-5,11
ASSRSLGLTGELF,-,TRBV6-5,TRBJ2-2,13
ASSPTTGQGLAF,TRBD1,TRBV18,TRBJ1-1,12
ASSLALTGIYGYT,-,TRBV5-5,TRBJ1-2,13
ASSFFQGDFASPLH,-,TRBV5-4,TRBJ1-6,14
ASSLGTISSYEQY,-,TRBV5-1,TRBJ2-7,13
ASSGDSPLANYGYT,TRBD1,TRBV2,TRBJ1-2,14
ASSRGQNTDTQY,TRBD1,TRBV7-3,TRBJ2-3,12
ASSPEGGAAGLGYT,-,TRBV9,TRBJ1-2,14
ASRLRVGNQPQH,-,TRBV6-5,TRBJ1-5,12
ASSLREDRAEGAF,-,TRBV7-9,TRBJ1-1,13
ASSPSGGASNTGELF,TRBD2,TRBV18,TRBJ2-2,15
AISGLMDNEQF,-,TRBV10-3,TRBJ2-1,11